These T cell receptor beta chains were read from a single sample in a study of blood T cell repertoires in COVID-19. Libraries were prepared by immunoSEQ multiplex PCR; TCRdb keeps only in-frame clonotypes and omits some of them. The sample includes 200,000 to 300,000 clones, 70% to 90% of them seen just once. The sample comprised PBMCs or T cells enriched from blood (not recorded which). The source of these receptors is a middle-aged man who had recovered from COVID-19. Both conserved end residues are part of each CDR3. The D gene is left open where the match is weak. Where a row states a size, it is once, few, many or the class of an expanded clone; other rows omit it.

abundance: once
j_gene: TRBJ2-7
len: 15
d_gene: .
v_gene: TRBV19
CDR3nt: TGTGCCAGTAAAAGGGAAGCGGAACCTAACTACGAGCAGTACTTC
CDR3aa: CASKREAEPNYEQYF

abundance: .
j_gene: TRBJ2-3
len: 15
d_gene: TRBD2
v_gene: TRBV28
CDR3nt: TGTGCCAGCAGCGGAATAGCGGGAGTAACAGATACGCAGTATTTT
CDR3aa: CASSGIAGVTDTQYF

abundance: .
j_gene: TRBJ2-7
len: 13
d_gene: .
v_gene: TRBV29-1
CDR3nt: TGCAGCGTGACCCCGACAGCTGCCTACGAGCAGTACTTC
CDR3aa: CSVTPTAAYEQYF

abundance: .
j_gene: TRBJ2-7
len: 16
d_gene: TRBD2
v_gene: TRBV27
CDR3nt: TGTGCCAGCAGTTTATACGGCGGGAGCAGTTCCTACGAGCAGTACTTC
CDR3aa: CASSLYGGSSSYEQYF

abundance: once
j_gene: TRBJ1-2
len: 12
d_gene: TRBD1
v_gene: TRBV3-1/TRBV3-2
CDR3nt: TGTGCCAGCAGCCGACAGGGGAATGGCTACACCTTC
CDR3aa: CASSRQGNGYTF

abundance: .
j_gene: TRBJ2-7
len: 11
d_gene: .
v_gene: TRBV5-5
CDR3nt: TGTGCCAGCAGCTTAGCGTACGAGCAGTACTTC
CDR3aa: CASSLAYEQYF

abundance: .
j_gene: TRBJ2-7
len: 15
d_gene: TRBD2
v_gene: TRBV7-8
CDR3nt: TGTGCCAGCAGCTTACTAGCGGGGGGCTTCTACGAGCAGTACTTC
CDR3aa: CASSLLAGGFYEQYF

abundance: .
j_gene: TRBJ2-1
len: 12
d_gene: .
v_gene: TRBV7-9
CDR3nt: TGTGCCAGCGGTGTGTCTAGCGACGAGCAGTTCTTC
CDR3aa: CASGVSSDEQFF

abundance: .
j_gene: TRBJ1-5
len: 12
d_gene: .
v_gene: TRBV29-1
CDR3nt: TGCAGCGTGGGGGGGGGAAATCAGCCCCAGCATTTT
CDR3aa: CSVGGGNQPQHF

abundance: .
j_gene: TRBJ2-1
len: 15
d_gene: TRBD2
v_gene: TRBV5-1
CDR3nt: TGCGCCAGCAGCCCCCTGGCGGGGGTCAACAATGAGCAGTTCTTC
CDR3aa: CASSPLAGVNNEQFF

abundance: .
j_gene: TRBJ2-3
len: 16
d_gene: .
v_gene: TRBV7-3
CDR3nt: TGTGCCAGCAGCTTAAGGATCGGGGGAGCCACAGATACGCAGTATTTT
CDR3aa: CASSLRIGGATDTQYF

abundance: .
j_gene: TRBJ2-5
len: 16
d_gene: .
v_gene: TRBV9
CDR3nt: TGTGCCAGCAGCGTAGCTGGATCGGCCCTGAGGGAGACCCAGTACTTC
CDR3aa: CASSVAGSALRETQYF

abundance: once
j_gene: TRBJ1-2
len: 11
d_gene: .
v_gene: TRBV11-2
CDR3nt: TGTGCCAGCAGCATGGGACTGAGCTACACCTTC
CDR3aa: CASSMGLSYTF

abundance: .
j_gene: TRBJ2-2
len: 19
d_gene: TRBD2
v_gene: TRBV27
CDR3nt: TGTGCCAGCAGTTTGCAGGTACTTAGGACTAGCGGGACCGACGGGGAGCTGTTTTTT
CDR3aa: CASSLQVLRTSGTDGELFF

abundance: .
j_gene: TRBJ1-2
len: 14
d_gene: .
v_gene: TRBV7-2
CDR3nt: TGTGCCAGCAGCGCCCAACAGGGCCCCTATGGCTACACCTTC
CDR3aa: CASSAQQGPYGYTF

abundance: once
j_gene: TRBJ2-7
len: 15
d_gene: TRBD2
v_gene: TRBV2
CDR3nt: TGTGCCAGCAGTGGGACTAGCGGTAGCTCCTACGAGCAGTACTTC
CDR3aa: CASSGTSGSSYEQYF

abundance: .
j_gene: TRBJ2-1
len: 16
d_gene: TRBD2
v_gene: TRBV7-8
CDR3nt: TGTGCCAGCAGCTTAAGGGTAGCGGGGACATACAATGAGCAGTTCTTC
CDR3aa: CASSLRVAGTYNEQFF

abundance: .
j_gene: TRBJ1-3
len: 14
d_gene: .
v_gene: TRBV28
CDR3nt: TGTGCCAGCAGCCCTTCAGGGGCGAGAAACACCATATATTTT
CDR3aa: CASSPSGARNTIYF

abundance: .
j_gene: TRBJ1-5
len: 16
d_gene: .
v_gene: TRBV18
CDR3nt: TGTGCCAGCTCACAACAGGTCGAGGCTCGGGATCAGCCCCAGCATTTT
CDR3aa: CASSQQVEARDQPQHF

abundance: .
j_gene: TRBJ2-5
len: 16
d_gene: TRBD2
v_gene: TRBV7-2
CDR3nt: TGTGCCAGCAGCTTAGCCCTAGCGGGGGAAGGGGAGACCCAGTACTTC
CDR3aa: CASSLALAGEGETQYF

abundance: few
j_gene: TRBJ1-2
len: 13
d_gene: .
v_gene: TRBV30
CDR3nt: TGTGCCTGGAGTGAAAGACTCCGGGATGGCTACACCTTC
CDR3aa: CAWSERLRDGYTF

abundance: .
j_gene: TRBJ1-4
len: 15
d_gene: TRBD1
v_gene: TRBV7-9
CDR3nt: TGTGCCAGCAGCTTCACAGGGGTATCTAATGAAAAACTGTTTTTT
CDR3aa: CASSFTGVSNEKLFF

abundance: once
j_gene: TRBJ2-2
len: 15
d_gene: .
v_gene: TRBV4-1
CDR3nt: TGCGCCAGCAGACATCCAGGTGGGAGGCCCGGGGAGCTGTTTTTT
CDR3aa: CASRHPGGRPGELFF

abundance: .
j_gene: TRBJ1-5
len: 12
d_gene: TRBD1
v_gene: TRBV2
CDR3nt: TGTGCCAGCAGTACAGGGGATCAGCCCCAGCATTTT
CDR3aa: CASSTGDQPQHF

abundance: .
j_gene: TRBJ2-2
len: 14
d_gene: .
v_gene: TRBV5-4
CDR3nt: TGTGCCAGCAGCTTACAGGGTAGTTTTGGGGAGCTGTTTTTT
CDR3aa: CASSLQGSFGELFF

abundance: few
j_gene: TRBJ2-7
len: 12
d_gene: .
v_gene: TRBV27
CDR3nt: TGTGCCAGCAGTACCCCCAGGGGCGAGCAGTACTTC
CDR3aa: CASSTPRGEQYF

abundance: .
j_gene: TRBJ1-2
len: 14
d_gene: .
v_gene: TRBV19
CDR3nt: TGTGCCAGTAAGAAGATGACTGTGCCCTATGGCTACACCTTC
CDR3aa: CASKKMTVPYGYTF

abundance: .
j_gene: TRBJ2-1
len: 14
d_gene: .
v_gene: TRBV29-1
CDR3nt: TGCAGCGCGGCGCGGGGGCCAGCCTACAATGAGCAGTTCTTC
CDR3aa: CSAARGPAYNEQFF

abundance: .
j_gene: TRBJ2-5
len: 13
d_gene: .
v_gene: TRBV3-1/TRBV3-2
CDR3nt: TGTGCCAGCAGCTCTCTGGGGCGGGAGACCCAGTACTTC
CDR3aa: CASSSLGRETQYF

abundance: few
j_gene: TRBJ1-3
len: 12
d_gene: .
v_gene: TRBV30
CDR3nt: TGTGCCTGGAGTGGCCAGGGCTACACCATATATTTT
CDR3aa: CAWSGQGYTIYF

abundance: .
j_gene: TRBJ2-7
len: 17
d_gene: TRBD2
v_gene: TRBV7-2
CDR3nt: TGTGCCAGCAGCTACGGACTAGCGGGGGTATACAGCTACGAGCAGTACTTC
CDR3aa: CASSYGLAGVYSYEQYF

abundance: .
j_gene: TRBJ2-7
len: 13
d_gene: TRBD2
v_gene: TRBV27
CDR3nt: TGTGCCACGGGCTTTCTAGCGGGAGACCAGCAGTACTTC
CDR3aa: CATGFLAGDQQYF

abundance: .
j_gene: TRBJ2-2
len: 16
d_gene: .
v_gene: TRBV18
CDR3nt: TGTGCCAGCTCACCACCGGTCAGCGGGCTCACCGGGGAGCTGTTTTTT
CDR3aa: CASSPPVSGLTGELFF

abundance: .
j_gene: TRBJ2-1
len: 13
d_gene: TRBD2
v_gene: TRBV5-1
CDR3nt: TGCGCCAGCAGCTCGGGACTAGCCAATGAGCAGTTCTTC
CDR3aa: CASSSGLANEQFF

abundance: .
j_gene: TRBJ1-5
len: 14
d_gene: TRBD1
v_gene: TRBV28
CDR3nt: TGTGCCAGCAGTCCCGGGACAGGGGTGCAGCCCCAGCATTTT
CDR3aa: CASSPGTGVQPQHF

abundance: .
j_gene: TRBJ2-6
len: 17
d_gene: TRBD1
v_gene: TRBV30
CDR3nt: TGTGCCTGGAGCCCTCCGGGACAGTTCTCTGGGGCCAACGTCCTGACTTTC
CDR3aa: CAWSPPGQFSGANVLTF

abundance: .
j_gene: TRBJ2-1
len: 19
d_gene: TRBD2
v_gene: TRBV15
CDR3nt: TGTGCCACCAGCGGGACTAGCGGGAGGGCCAGGAGCTCCTACAATGAGCAGTTCTTC
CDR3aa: CATSGTSGRARSSYNEQFF

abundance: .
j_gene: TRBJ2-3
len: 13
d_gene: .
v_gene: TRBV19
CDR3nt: TGTGCCAGTAGTAAACCGGAGAGGGATACGCAGTATTTT
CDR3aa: CASSKPERDTQYF

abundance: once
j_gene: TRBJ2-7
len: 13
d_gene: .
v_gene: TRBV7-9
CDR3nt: TGTGCCAGCAGCTTACTAGGGGAATACGAGCAGTACTTC
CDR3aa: CASSLLGEYEQYF

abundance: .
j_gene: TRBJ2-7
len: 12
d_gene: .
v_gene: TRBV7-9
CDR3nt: TGTGCCAGCAGAGGAAGCGGATACGAGCAGTACTTC
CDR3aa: CASRGSGYEQYF

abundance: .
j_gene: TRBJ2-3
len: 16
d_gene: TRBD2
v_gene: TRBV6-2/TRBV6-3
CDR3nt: TGTGCCAGCAGTTACCCCACGGGGGGGCCCACAGATACGCAGTATTTT
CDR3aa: CASSYPTGGPTDTQYF

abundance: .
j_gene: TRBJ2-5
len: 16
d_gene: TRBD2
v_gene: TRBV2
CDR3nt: TGTGCCAGCAGTGGACTAGCGGGAATGGGTAGAGAGACCCAGTACTTC
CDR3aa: CASSGLAGMGRETQYF

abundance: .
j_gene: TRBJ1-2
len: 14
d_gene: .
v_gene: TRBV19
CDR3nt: TGTGCCAGTACTCCAGGACTATGGGGCTATGGCTACACCTTC
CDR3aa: CASTPGLWGYGYTF

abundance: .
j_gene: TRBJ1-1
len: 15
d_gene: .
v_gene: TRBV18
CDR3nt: TGTGCCAGCTCACCACCAAACGGGGAGATTACTGAAGCTTTCTTT
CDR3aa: CASSPPNGEITEAFF

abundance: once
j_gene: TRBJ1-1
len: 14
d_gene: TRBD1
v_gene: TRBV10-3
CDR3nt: TGTGCCATCAAAGGGACAGGCGGGAACACTGAAGCTTTCTTT
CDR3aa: CAIKGTGGNTEAFF

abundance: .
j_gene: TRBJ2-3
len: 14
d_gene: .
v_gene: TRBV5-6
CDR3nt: TGTGCCAGCAGCTCTCTAGCGACCGCAGATACGCAGTATTTT
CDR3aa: CASSSLATADTQYF

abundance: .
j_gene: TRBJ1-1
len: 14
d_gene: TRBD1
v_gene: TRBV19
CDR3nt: TGTGCCAGTAGCCATCAGGGGGTAAGGACTGAAGCTTTCTTT
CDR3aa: CASSHQGVRTEAFF

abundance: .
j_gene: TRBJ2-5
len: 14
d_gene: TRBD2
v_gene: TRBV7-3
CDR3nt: TGTGCCAGCAGCTCTTCCGGGACTAGGGAGACCCAGTACTTC
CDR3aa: CASSSSGTRETQYF

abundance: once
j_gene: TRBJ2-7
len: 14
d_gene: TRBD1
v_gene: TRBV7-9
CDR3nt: TGTGCCAGTAGGGTCGGGACAGGGGCTAACGAGCAGTACTTC
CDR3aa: CASRVGTGANEQYF

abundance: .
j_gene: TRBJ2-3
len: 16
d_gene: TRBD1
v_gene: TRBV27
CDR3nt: TGTGCCAGCAGTCCGAGGGGAGGACAGGGGACAGATACGCAGTATTTT
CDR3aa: CASSPRGGQGTDTQYF

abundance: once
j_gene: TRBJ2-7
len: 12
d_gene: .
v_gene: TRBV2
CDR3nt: TGTGCCAGCAGATTACTAGCTTACCAGCAGTACTTC
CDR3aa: CASRLLAYQQYF